Below, one TCR beta chain is given with its context. The antigen remains undetermined. The data derive from a study of vaccination effects on CD4 cells after COVID-19. Study in general: Post-vaccine specimens arrived a median 72 days past the second dose.

The method was immunoSEQ multiplex PCR; TCRdb's version includes in-frame clones alone and lacks a portion of them. The repertoire has roughly 17,000 clones, about four fifths of them found once; the top ten carry less than 25%. Points from the study as a whole: Convalescent patients were scarce, and early post-infection timepoints were absent. Clones that were induced by infection or by vaccine showed marked contraction late after vaccination.

Antigen-specific CD4+ T cells were expanded with viral peptide pools in the ViraFEST assay before sequencing. Isolation of CD4+ T cells took place after about ten days of culture. This individual contracted SARS-CoV-2 between March and December 2020, as verified by PCR. Two-dose vaccination with either BNT162b2 or mRNA-1273 was given to the participants. Cells had half their medium changed to IL-2 medium on days 3 and 7. The length of the CDR3 is 18 residues. Trimming cost V 2 bases and J 4 bases; bases outside gene matches: 9. Germline V gene sequence: CDR1 LGHNA, CDR2 YNFKEQ. The receptor's source is a human donor who had a prior SARS-CoV-2 infection. Here the sequenced sample was CD4+ T cells from PBMCs cultured with SARS-CoV-2 spike peptides, taken after COVID-19 vaccination. V is TRBV4-2 and J is TRBJ1-4; TRBD1 aligns across 11 bases. For the CDR3, the DNA is TGTGCCAGCAGCCAACAGGGGACAGGGGGGAAGTTTAATGAAAAACTGTTTTTT. This encodes CASSQQGTGGKFNEKLFF.